Below are 23 T cell receptor beta chains sequenced from a single sample in a study of shared clonotypes between healthy human individuals (dated by TCRdb to 2018 to 2021). Library creation used the immunoSEQ multiplex PCR assay. As stored in TCRdb, this immuneACCESS dataset retains in-frame rearrangements with V and J assigned. A fraction of the clones does not appear; measured against another copy, unresolved V genes explain less than half of the discrepancy, and the remainder lacks a known reason. In all, the sample holds about 1.5 million clones, and around 98% of those were seen once. The ten largest make up approximately 0.45% of the sample. The sequenced material came from naive CD4+ T cells sorted from blood. The cell subset or site label corresponds to: CD45RA+ positively selected. These receptors were collected from a man aged 25 to 40 in good health.

The rearrangement links TRBV11-2 to TRBJ2-7; 9 bases line up with TRBD1. The trim removed 5 bases at V and 7 bases at J, leaving 6 bases unmatched. The CDR3 is 13 amino acids. The germline V gene has CDR1 SGHAT and CDR2 FQNNGV. CDR3 DNA sequence: TGTGCCAGCAGCCCACAGGGGGCTGGGGAGCAGTACTTC. Encoded protein: CASSPQGAGEQYF.

The CDR3 loop reads CSVAWGWDNEQFF. The CDR3 coding sequence is TGCAGCGTTGCCTGGGGTTGGGACAATGAGCAGTTCTTC. V is TRBV29-1 and J is TRBJ2-1; D remains ambiguous. The germline V gene encodes CDR1 SQVTM and CDR2 ANQGSEA. The length of the CDR3 is 13 residues. V lost 4 bases and J 5 bases, leaving 12 bases between the germline ends.

This chain connects TRBV5-1 to TRBJ2-3; 16 bases are shared with TRBD2. The CDR3 length is 18 residues. Germline V gene lookup returns CDR1 SGHRS and CDR2 YFSETQ. The ends lost 3 bases at V and 2 bases at J; junction bases unmatched: 6. The CDR3 region has the DNA TGCGCCAGCAGCTCGGGACTAGCGGGAGGGTGGGCCACAGATACGCAGTATTTT. Translated: CASSSGLAGGWATDTQYF.

The V call is TRBV19, the J call TRBJ2-7; D is unclear. From germline, CDR1 is LNHDA and CDR2 SQIVND (reference sequence). The ends were cut back, 1 base at V and 0 bases at J, with 10 bases in the middle. CDR3 length: 15 residues. CDR3 amino acids: CASSIGPGPSYEQYF. The CDR3, as DNA: TGTGCCAGTAGTATAGGGCCAGGACCCTCCTACGAGCAGTACTTC.

This CDR3 is CASSISRISTNEKLFF. In DNA, the CDR3 is TGTGCCAGTAGTATTAGTAGGATTTCAACTAATGAAAAACTGTTTTTT. The V gene is TRBV19, the J gene TRBJ1-4, with D hard to call. Between the trimmed V and J ends, which lost 3 bases and 0 bases, there was a span of 11 bases. The V gene's germline CDR1 is LNHDA and CDR2 SQIVND (reference sequence). The CDR3 contains 16 residues. Complete variable domain (other parts from reference TRBV19 and TRBJ1-4): DGGITQSPKYLFRKEGQNVTLSCEQNLNHDAMYWYRQDPGQGLRLIYYSQIVNDFQKGDIAEGYSVSREKKESFPLTVTSAQKNPTAFYLCASSISRISTNEKLFFGSGTQLSVL.

The rearrangement joins TRBV28 to TRBJ2-5, with a weak D call TRBD1 (6 bases). The germline V gene encodes CDR1 MDHEN and CDR2 SYDVKM. This CDR3 contains 13 residues. The germline V and J ends were trimmed by 6 bases and 1 base, with 9 bases remaining between them. The CDR3: CASRDRFQETQYF. CDR3 bases: TGTGCCAGCAGGGACAGATTCCAAGAGACCCAGTACTTC.

The V gene is TRBV18, the J gene TRBJ1-1, with D unclear. CDR1 is KGHSH and CDR2 is LQKENI in the germline V gene. CDR3 length: 14 residues. Trimming shortened V by 8 bases and J by 2 bases, and 15 bases separated the two germline ends. The CDR3 coding sequence is TGTGCCAGCGAGGAGTTGAGGCTCAACACTGAAGCTTTCTTT. Translation gives CASEELRLNTEAFF.

Note on this clone: Mismatch with germline at one junction end may stem from a read error. The gene calls are TRBV7-7 and TRBJ2-7; 9 nucleotides agree with TRBD2. Germline CDR1 is SSHAT and CDR2 is FNYEAQ (reference sequence). The CDR3 loop spans 18 amino acids. This CDR3 is CASSLARVAGALSTEQYF. The CDR3 nucleotides are TGTGCTAGCAGCTTAGCGCGGGTAGCGGGAGCCCTATCGACTGAGCAGTACTTC.

This clone was found once. CDR3 amino acids: CASSPGDRRNYGYTF. The CDR3 DNA reads TGTGCCAGCAGCCCTGGGGACAGGAGAAACTATGGCTACACCTTC. The gene calls are TRBV7-7 and TRBJ1-2, with TRBD1 matching over 8 bases. The J segment lost 2 bases and the V segment lost 5 bases, leaving 7 bases of the junction unmatched. Germline values: CDR1 SSHAT, CDR2 FNYEAQ (reference sequence). The CDR3 is made up of 15 amino acids.

The V gene is TRBV25-1, the J gene TRBJ2-3, with 14 bases lining up with TRBD2. This CDR3 comprises 17 residues. V shed 4 bases and J 5 bases; nucleotides not matched to a gene: 8. Germline V CDR1 and CDR2: MGHDK, SYGVNS. DNA of the CDR3: TGTGCCAGCAGTGTCATGGGACTAGCGGGAGAGTTAGATACGCAGTATTTT. Amino acid sequence: CASSVMGLAGELDTQYF. Together with reference TRBV25-1 and TRBJ2-3, the CDR3 gives the full variable domain: EADIYQTPRYLVIGTGKKITLECSQTMGHDKMYWYQQDPGMELHLIHYSYGVNSTEKGDLSSESTVSRIRTEHFPLTLESARPSHTSQYLCASSVMGLAGELDTQYFGPGTRLTVL.

V and J are TRBV6-1 and TRBJ2-7; possibly TRBD1 for D (6 bases). Germline V CDR1 and CDR2: MNHNS, SASEGT. V dropped 2 bases and J dropped 3 bases, with 8 bases sitting between them. The CDR3 has 13 amino acids. CDR3 DNA: TGTGCCAGCAGTGAAACAGGGTACTACGAGCAGTACTTC. This sequence encodes CASSETGYYEQYF.

The rearrangement joins TRBV6-1 to TRBJ2-5; no definite D call. The V end lost 5 bases, the J end lost 5 bases, and 6 bases lay between the germline ends. The germline V gene has CDR1 MNHNS and CDR2 SASEGT. CDR3 size: 11 residues. CDR3 nucleotide sequence: TGTGCCAGCAGTCCTAGGGAGACCCAGTACTTC. Its translation is CASSPRETQYF.

The genes are TRBV6-1 and TRBJ2-7; TRBD2 might be the D (6 bases). The CDR3 has 14 residues. Germline V gene lookup returns CDR1 MNHNS and CDR2 SASEGT. V was pared by 3 bases and J by 3 bases, with 12 bases between. The CDR3: CASSEVRRGYEQYF. The CDR3 nucleotides read TGTGCCAGCAGTGAGGTGAGGAGGGGCTACGAGCAGTACTTC.

This chain joins TRBV5-4 and TRBJ2-1; D may be TRBD1 (5 bases). Germline CDR1 reads SGHNT; CDR2 reads YYREEE (reference sequence). The CDR3 is made up of 13 amino acids. V dropped 0 bases and J dropped 7 bases, with 8 bases sitting between them. This chain's CDR3 is CASSLGRANEQFF. Here the CDR3 DNA reads TGTGCCAGCAGCTTGGGCAGGGCTAATGAGCAGTTCTTC.

The V and J genes are TRBV5-1 and TRBJ2-5; weak D call: TRBD1 (6 bases). The CDR3 extends over 15 amino acids. Germline V gene data show CDR1 as SGHRS and CDR2 as YFSETQ. V lost 4 bases and J lost 5, with 18 bases in between. CDR3 in amino acids: CASSPADRARETQYF. The CDR3, as DNA: TGCGCCAGCAGCCCCGCGGACAGAGCTAGGGAGACCCAGTACTTC.

The CDR3 sequence: CASSQEVARTVGGYTF. In DNA form, the CDR3 reads TGCGCCAGCAGCCAAGAGGTCGCGAGGACAGTTGGGGGCTACACCTTC. The rearrangement uses TRBV4-3 and TRBJ1-2; D perhaps matches TRBD1 (6 bases). The V gene lost 0 bases and the J gene lost 8 bases, with 19 bases spanning the gap. The germline V gene has CDR1 LGHNA and CDR2 YSLEER. This CDR3 has 16 residues.

This chain uses TRBV15 with TRBJ1-5, with no clear D. The CDR3 is 13 amino acids. The V gene lost 5 bases and the J gene lost 0 bases, with 5 bases spanning the gap. Germline V gene lookup returns CDR1 LNHNV and CDR2 YYDKDF (reference sequence). The CDR3: CATSRLSNQPQHF. The CDR3 coding sequence is TGTGCCACCAGCCGTCTTAGCAATCAGCCCCAGCATTTT.

The chain is built from TRBV18 and TRBJ1-1; D ambiguous. From germline, CDR1 is KGHSH and CDR2 LQKENI. Between the trimmed V and J ends, which lost 1 base and 1 base, there was a span of 16 bases. The CDR3 covers 17 residues. CDR3 nucleotides: TGTGCCAGCTCACCACTTTTTAAAGGCTCCCAGAACACTGAAGCTTTCTTT. Amino acids: CASSPLFKGSQNTEAFF.

The chain combines TRBV5-1 with TRBJ2-1; D is tentatively TRBD1 or TRBD2 (5 bases each). Between the trimmed V and J ends, which lost 0 bases and 7 bases, there was a span of 11 bases. This CDR3 spans 14 amino acids. In germline, CDR1 is SGHRS, CDR2 YFSETQ. In DNA, the CDR3 is TGCGCCAGCAGCTTGGCCGGGGCTTGGAATGAGCAGTTCTTC. Its translation: CASSLAGAWNEQFF.

The chain employs TRBV7-8 and TRBJ2-7; 8 bases are a match to TRBD1. The length of the CDR3 is 14 residues. CDR1 and CDR2 (germline): SGHVS, FQNEAQ. V shed 5 bases, J shed 3 bases, and the junction held 6 bases outside the gene matches. CDR3 DNA sequence: TGTGCCAGCAGCCTAGACAGGGGCTTCTACGAGCAGTACTTC. Translated, it gives CASSLDRGFYEQYF.

This clone was observed a single time. This sample includes further DNA sequences coding for the same CDR3. This sequence joins TRBV28 and TRBJ2-7, with 13 bases fitting TRBD2. V lost 5 bases, J lost 1 base, and 2 bases stayed unmatched. Germline CDR1 MDHEN, CDR2 SYDVKM. CDR3 size: 15 residues. DNA of the CDR3: TGTGCCAGCAGTCGGACTAGCGGGAGTTCCTACGAGCAGTACTTC. Translating it yields CASSRTSGSSYEQYF. Using reference TRBV28 and TRBJ2-7 for the parts outside the CDR3, the full variable domain is DVKVTQSSRYLVKRTGEKVFLECVQDMDHENMFWYRQDPGLGLRLIYFSYDVKMKEKGDIPEGYSVSREKKERFSLILESASTNQTSMYLCASSRTSGSSYEQYFGPGTRLTVT.

About this clone itself: The same CDR3 also results from other DNA sequences found in this sample. This rearrangement joins TRBV7-9 to TRBJ1-2; D is unresolved. The CDR3 sequence is 15 residues long. V lost 5 bases, J lost 8 bases, and 21 bases lay in between. The germline gives CDR1 SEHNR, CDR2 FQNEAQ (reference sequence). The CDR3: CASSLSDGLGYGYTF. The DNA for the CDR3 is TGTGCCAGCAGCCTTTCCGACGGCTTGGGTTACGGCTACACCTTC.

This chain joins TRBV10-2 and TRBJ2-7; 10 positions match TRBD2. The CDR3 is 15 amino acids. Looked up from germline, CDR1 is WSHSY and CDR2 is SAAADI. V shed 4 bases and J 5 bases; nucleotides not matched to a gene: 8. The CDR3: CASSARAGGPNEQYF. The CDR3 DNA reads TGCGCCAGCAGTGCTCGAGCGGGAGGGCCGAACGAGCAGTACTTC.